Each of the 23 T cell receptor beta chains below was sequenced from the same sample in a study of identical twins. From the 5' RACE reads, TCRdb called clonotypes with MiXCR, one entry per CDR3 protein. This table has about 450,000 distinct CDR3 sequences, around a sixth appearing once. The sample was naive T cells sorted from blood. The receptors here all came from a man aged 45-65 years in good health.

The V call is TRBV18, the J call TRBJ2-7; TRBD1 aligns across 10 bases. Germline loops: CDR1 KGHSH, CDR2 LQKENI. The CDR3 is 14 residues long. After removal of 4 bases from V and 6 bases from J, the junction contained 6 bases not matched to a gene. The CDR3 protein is CASSRQGATGEQYF. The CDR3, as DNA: TGTGCCAGCTCACGACAGGGGGCGACCGGCGAGCAGTACTTC.

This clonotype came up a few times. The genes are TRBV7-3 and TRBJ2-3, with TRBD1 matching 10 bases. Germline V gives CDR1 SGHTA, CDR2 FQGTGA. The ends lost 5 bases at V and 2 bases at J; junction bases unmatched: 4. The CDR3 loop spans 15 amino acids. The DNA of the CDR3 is TGTGCCAGCAGCCAGGGACAGGGGTACACAGATACGCAGTATTTT. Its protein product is CASSQGQGYTDTQYF.

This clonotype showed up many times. CDR3 loop: CATGTSDYNEQFF. DNA of the CDR3: TGTGCCACCGGGACTAGCGACTACAATGAGCAGTTCTTC. This chain connects TRBV10-3 to TRBJ2-1; 10 bases line up with TRBD2. Germline V gene sequence: CDR1 ENHRY, CDR2 SYGVKD. With 10 bases clipped from V and 3 bases from J, the junction kept 3 bases outside the gene matches. The CDR3 length is 13 residues.

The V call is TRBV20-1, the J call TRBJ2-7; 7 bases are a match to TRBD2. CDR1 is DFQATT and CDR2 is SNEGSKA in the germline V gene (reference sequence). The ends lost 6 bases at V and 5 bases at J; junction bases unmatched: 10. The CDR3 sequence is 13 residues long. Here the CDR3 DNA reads TGCAGTGCGCCGATGGGCGGGAGCAACGAGCAGTACTTC. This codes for CSAPMGGSNEQYF.

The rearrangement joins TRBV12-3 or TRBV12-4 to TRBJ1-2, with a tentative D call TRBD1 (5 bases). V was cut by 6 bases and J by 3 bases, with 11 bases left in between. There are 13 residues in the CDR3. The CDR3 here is CASSQGGYYGYTF. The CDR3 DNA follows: TGTGCCAGCAGCCAGGGAGGTTACTATGGCTACACCTTC.

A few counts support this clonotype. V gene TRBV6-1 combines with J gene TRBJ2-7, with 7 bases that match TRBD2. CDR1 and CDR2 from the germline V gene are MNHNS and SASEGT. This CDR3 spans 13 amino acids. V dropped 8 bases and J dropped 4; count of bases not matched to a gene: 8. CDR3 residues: CASSREIGYEQYF. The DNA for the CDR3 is TGTGCCAGCTCGCGGGAGATTGGGTACGAGCAGTACTTC.

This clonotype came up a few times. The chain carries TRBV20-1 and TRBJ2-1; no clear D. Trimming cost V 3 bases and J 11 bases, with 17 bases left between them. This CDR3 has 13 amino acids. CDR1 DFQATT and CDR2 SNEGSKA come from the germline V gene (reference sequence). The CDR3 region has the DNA TGCAGTGCTAGTTTTCAGGTCTACGACCAGCAGTTCTTC. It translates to CSASFQVYDQQFF.

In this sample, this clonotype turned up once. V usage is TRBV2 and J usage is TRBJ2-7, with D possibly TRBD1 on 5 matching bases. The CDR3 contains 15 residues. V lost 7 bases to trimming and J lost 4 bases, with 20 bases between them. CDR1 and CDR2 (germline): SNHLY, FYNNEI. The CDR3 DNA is TGTGCCAGCATTCCCGACAGCCTTCCCCCTTACGAGCAGTACTTC. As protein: CASIPDSLPPYEQYF.

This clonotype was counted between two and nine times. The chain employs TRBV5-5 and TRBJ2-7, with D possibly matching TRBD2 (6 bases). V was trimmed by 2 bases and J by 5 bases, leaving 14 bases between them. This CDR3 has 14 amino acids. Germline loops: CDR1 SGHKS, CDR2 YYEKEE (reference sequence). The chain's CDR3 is CASSFPARGNEQYF. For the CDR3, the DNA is TGTGCCAGCAGCTTCCCGGCCCGGGGGAACGAGCAGTACTTC.

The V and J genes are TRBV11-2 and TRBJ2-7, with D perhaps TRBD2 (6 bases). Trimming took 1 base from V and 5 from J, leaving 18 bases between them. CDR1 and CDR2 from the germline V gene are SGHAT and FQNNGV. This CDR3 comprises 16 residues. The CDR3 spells CASSLAWRGGGDEQYF. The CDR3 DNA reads TGTGCCAGCAGCTTAGCCTGGCGGGGAGGCGGGGACGAGCAGTACTTC.

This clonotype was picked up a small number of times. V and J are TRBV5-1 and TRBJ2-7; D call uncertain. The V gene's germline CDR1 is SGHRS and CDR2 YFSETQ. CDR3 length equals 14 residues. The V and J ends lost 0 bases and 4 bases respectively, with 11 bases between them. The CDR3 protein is CASSLGGVEYEQYF. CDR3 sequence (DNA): TGCGCCAGCAGCTTGGGGGGTGTGGAATACGAGCAGTACTTC.

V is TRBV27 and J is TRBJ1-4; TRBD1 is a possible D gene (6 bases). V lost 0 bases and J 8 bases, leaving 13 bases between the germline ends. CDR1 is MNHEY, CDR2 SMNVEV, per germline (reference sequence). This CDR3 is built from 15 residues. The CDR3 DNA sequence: TGTGCCAGCAGTTTATCGGGGATAGGGGGAGAAAAACTGTTTTTT. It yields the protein CASSLSGIGGEKLFF.

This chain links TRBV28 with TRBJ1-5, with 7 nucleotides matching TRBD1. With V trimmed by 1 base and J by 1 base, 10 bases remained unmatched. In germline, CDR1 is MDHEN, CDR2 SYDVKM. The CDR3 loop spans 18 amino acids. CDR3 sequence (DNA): TGTGCCAGCAGTTTATACGGGACAGCCGGACGGAGCAATCAGCCCCAGCATTTT. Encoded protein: CASSLYGTAGRSNQPQHF.

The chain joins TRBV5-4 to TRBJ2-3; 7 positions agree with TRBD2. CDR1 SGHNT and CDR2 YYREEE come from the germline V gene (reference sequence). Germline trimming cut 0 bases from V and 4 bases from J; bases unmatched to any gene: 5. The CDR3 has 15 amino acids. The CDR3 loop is CASSLAIGRPDTQYF. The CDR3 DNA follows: TGTGCCAGCAGCTTGGCTATCGGGAGGCCAGATACGCAGTATTTT.

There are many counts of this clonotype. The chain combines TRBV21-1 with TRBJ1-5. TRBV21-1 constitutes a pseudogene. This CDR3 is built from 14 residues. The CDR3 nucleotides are TGTGCCAGCAGCGTATTCAGACTAGATCAGCCCCAGCATTTT. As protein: CASSVFRLDQPQHF.

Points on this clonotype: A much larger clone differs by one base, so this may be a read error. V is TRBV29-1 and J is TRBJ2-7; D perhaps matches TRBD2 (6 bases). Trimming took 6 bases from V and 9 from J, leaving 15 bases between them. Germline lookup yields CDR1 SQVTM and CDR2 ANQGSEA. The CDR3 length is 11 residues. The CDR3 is CSVVKLGGQYF. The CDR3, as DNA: TGCAGCGTCGTAAAACTGGGGGGGCAGTACTTC.

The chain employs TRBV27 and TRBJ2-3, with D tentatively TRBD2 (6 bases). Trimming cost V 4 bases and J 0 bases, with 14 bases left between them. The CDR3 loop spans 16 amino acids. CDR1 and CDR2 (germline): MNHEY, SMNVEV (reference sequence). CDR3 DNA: TGTGCCAGCAGTTCCTCGGTGGAGGGGAGCACAGATACGCAGTATTTT. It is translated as CASSSSVEGSTDTQYF.

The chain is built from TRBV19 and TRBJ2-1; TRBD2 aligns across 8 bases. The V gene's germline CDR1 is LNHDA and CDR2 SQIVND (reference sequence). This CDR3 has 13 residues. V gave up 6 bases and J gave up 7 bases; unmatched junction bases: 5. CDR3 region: CASRGGLGNEQFF. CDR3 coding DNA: TGTGCCAGTAGAGGGGGACTAGGGAATGAGCAGTTCTTC.

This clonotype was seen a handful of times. The CDR3 DNA is TGTGCCAGCAGTTCCATACAGGGAGGGAATTCACCCCTCCACTTT. The encoded protein is CASSSIQGGNSPLHF. This sequence joins TRBV27 and TRBJ1-6; the D gene is possibly TRBD1 (6 bases). This CDR3 has 15 amino acids. Trimming stripped 4 bases from V and 7 bases from J, with 14 bases between. Germline CDR1 reads MNHEY; CDR2 reads SMNVEV (reference sequence).

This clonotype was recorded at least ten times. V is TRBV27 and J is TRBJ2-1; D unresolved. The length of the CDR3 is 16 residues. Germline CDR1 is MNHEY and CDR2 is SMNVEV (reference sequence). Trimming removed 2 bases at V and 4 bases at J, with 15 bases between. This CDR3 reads CASSLHPRSSYNEQFF. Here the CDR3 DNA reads TGTGCCAGCAGTTTACATCCTAGGTCGTCTTACAATGAGCAGTTCTTC.

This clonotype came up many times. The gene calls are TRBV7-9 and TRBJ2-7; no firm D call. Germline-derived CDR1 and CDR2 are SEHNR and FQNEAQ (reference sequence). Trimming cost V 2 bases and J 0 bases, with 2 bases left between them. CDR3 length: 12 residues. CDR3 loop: CASSLPSYEQYF. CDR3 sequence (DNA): TGTGCCAGCAGCTTACCCTCCTACGAGCAGTACTTC.

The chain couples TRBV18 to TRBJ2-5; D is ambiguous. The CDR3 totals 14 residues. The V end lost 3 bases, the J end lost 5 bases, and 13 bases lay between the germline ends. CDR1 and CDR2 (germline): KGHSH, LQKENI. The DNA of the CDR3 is TGTGCCAGCTCACCTGGTGCCCTTGAGGAGACCCAGTACTTC. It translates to CASSPGALEETQYF.

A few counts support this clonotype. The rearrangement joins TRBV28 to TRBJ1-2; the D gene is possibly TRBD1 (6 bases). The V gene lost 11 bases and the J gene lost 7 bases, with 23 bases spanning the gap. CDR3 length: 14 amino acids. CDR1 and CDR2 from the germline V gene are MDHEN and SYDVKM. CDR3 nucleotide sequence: TGTGCCTGCGCCGGGAAGCTGGGGGCAGTTGGCTACACCTTC. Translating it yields CACAGKLGAVGYTF.